This T cell receptor beta chain was observed in a study of breast tumors, draining lymph nodes, adjacent tissues (dated by TCRdb to the mid-2010s). Concerning the study at large: Breast cancer patients provided tumor, adjacent nontumor tissue and axillary lymph nodes, and the study compared the TCR beta repertoires across these three sources. The study was designed to assess the relationships and possible T-cell exchange between tumor, surrounding tissue and draining lymph node repertoires in human breast cancer. The paper as a whole reports these results and caveats: Tumor and nontumor tissue repertoires were significantly more similar in luminal-like than in basal-like breast cancer. The conclusion that tumor T cells originate in lymph nodes was framed as consistent with a hypothesis rather than directly demonstrated. The data were considered consistent with most tumor T cells being derived from the lymph node and subsequently expanding within tumor tissue. T-cell repertoire diversity in tumors was found to be lower than in lymph nodes but higher than in nontumor tissue, and preferential V and J gene usage was observed.

On this clonotype itself: Which antigen it targets is not known. Base qualities are not provided; no much larger clone lies one nucleotide away.

The CDR3 runs 12 residues from the cysteine to the phenylalanine. Kept here is only the CDR3 DNA, which spans 36 bases and is read in frame from base 1. The germline V gene encodes CDR1 SQVTM and CDR2 ANQGSEA. The germline ends are 13 bases apart after V is trimmed by 6 bases and J by 8 bases. Lymph node samples were obtained from the axillary draining lymph nodes of breast cancer patients. Sequencing relied on an Illumina HiSeq 2000. TCR beta chain libraries were generated through multiplex PCR amplification. The amplified TCR beta chain products were analyzed by high-throughput sequencing. TCRdb cleaned the public reads at Q25 with fastp, built clones with MiXCR and kept in-frame beta chains. Each entry is one CDR3 protein sequence, shown with its most common DNA and genes. In all, the sample holds 180,000 or so distinct CDR3 sequences, and 30% to 35% of those were seen once. More than 3.5% of the sample goes to the ten largest clones.

Material for sequencing was axillary lymph node tissue. This sequence was found in a female donor with breast cancer. Some clones in this sample may be carry-over from other donors' samples. This sequence uses TRBV29-1 and TRBJ1-4; the D region possibly corresponds to TRBD1 (5 bases align). The CDR3 loop reads CSVVAEGEKLFF. The sequenced DNA: TGCAGCGTGGTAGCAGAGGGGGAAAAACTGTTTTTT. Outside the CDR3, residues come from the reference TRBV29-1 and TRBJ1-4 proteins, so the full variable domain is: SAVISQKPSRDICQRGTSLTIQCQVDSQVTMMFWYRQQPGQSLTLIATANQGSEATYESGFVIDKFPISRPNLTFSTLTVSNMSPEDSSIYLCSVVAEGEKLFFGSGTQLSVL.